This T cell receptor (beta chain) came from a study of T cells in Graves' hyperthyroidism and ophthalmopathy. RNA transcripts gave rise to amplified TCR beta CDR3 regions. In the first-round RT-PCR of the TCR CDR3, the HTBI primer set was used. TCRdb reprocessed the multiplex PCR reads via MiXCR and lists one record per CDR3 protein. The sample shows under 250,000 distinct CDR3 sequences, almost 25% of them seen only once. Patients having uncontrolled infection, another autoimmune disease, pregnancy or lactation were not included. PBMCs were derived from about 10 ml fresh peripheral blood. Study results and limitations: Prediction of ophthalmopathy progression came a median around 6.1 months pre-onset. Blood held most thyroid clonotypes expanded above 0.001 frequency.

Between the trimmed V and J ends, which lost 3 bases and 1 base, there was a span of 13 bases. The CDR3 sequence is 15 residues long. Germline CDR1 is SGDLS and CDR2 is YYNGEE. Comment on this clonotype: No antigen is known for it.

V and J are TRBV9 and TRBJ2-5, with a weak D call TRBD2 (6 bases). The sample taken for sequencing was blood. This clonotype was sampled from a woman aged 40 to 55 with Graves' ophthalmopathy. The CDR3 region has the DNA TGTGCCAGCAGCGGAGGGGACTGGAGCCAAGAGACCCAGTACTTC. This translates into CASSGGDWSQETQYF.